This T cell receptor (beta chain) was profiled in a study of OX40 agonist ivuxolimab in advanced cancers. This table comes from immunoSEQ multiplex PCR, and its TCRdb copy is limited to in-frame clones, with some not included. Of about 69,000 clones detected, over 75% appear once; the ten largest clones hold around 6.5%. V was shortened by 0 bases and J by 1 base, with 15 bases between the two germline ends. The CDR3 is 17 amino acids. The germline V gene has CDR1 MNHNS and CDR2 SASEGT. The material sequenced was CD4+ or CD8+ T cells sorted from blood, taken in a trial of the OX40 agonist ivuxolimab. The sequence was collected from an adult with an advanced solid tumor such as melanoma, head and neck, liver or kidney cancer. The V gene is TRBV6-1, the J gene TRBJ1-1, with D tentatively TRBD1 (6 bases). In DNA form, the CDR3 reads TGTGCCAGCAGTGAAGCCCTGGGGGGCGCCACGAACACTGAAGCTTTCTTT. Its translation: CASSEALGGATNTEAFF.